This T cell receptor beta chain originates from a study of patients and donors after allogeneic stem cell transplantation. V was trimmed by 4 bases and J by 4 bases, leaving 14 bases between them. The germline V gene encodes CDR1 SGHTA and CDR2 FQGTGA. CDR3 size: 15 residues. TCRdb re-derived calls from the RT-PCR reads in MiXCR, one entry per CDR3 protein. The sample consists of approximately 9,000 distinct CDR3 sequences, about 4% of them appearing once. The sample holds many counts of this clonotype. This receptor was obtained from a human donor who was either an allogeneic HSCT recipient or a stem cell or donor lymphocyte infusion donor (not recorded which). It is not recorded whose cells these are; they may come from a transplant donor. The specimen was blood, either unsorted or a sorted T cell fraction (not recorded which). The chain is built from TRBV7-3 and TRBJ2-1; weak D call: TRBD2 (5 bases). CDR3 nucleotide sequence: TGTGCCAGCAGCTCCGTCCCAGCGGAGTACAATGAGCAGTTCTTC. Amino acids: CASSSVPAEYNEQFF.